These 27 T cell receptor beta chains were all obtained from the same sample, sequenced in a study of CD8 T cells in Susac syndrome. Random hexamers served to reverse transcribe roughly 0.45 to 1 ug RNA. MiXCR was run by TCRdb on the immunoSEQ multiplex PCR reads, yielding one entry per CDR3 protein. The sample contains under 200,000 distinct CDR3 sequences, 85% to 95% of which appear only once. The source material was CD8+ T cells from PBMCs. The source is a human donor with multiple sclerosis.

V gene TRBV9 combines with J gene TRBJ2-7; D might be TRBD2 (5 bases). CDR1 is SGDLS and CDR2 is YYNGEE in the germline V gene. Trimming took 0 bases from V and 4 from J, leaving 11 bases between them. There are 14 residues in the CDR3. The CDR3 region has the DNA TGTGCCAGCAGCGTAGCCGGGATTGGGTACGAGCAGTACTTC. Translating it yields CASSVAGIGYEQYF.

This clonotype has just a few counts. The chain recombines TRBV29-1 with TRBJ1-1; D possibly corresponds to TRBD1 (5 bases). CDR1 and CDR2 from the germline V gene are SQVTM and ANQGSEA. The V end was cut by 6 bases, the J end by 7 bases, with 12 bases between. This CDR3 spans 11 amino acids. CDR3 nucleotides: TGCAGCGTATTGACCGGGGGTGAAGCTTTCTTT. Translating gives CSVLTGGEAFF. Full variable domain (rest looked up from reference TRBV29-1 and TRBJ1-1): SAVISQKPSRDICQRGTSLTIQCQVDSQVTMMFWYRQQPGQSLTLIATANQGSEATYESGFVIDKFPISRPNLTFSTLTVSNMSPEDSSIYLCSVLTGGEAFFGQGTRLTVV.

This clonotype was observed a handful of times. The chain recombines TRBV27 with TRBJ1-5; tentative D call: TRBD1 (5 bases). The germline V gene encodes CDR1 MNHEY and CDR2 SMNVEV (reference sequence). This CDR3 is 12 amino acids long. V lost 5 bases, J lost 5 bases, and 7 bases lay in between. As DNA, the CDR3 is TGTGCCAGCAGTCGGGGGGATCAGCCCCAGCATTTT. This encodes CASSRGDQPQHF.

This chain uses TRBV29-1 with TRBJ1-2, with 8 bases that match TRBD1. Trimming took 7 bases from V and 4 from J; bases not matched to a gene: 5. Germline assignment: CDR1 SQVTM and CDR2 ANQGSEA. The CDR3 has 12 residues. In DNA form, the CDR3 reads TGCAGCGCCCTTACAGGGGGCTATGGCTACACCTTC. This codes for CSALTGGYGYTF.

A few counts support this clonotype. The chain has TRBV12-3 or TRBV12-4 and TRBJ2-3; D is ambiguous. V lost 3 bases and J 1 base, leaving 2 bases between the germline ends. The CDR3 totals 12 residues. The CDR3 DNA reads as TGTGCCAGCAGTTTTCGCACAGATACGCAGTATTTT. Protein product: CASSFRTDTQYF.

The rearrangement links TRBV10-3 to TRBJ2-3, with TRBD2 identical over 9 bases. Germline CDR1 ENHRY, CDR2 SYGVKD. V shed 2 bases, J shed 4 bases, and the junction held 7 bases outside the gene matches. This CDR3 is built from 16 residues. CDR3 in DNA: TGTGCCATCAGTGAGGTCCTAGCGGGACGGTCAGATACGCAGTATTTT. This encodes CAISEVLAGRSDTQYF.

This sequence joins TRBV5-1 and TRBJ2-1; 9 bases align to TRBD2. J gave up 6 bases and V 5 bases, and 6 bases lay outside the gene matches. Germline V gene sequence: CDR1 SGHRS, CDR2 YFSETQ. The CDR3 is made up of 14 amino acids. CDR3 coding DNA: TGCGCCAGCAGGGCGGGAGGGCCTGGCAATGAGCAGTTCTTC. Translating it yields CASRAGGPGNEQFF.

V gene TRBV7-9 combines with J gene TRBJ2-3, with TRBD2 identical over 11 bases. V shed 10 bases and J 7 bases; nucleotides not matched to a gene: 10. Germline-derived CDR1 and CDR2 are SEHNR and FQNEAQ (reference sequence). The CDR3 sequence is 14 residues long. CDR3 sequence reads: CATGTSGLMNTQYF. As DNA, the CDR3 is TGTGCCACCGGGACTAGCGGACTTATGAATACGCAGTATTTT.

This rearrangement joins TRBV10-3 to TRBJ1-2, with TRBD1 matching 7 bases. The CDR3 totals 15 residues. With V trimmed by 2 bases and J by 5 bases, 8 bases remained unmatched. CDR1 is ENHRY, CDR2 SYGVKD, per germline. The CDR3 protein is CAISERGQRDYGYTF. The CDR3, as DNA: TGTGCCATCAGTGAGAGGGGACAGCGGGATTATGGCTACACCTTC.

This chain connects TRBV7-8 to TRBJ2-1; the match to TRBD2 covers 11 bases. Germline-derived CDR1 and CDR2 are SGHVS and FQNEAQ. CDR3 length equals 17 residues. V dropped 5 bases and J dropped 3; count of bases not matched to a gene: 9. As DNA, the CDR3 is TGTGCCAGCAGCCACCCCGGTACTAGCGGGAGCTACAATGAGCAGTTCTTC. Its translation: CASSHPGTSGSYNEQFF.

For the CDR3, the DNA is TGTGCCATCAGTGAAAGGAACTCTGGAAACACCATATATTTT. This translates into CAISERNSGNTIYF. The genes are TRBV10-3 and TRBJ1-3; no firm D call. V lost 3 bases and J 0 bases, leaving 6 bases between the germline ends. The CDR3 contains 14 residues. Germline loops: CDR1 ENHRY, CDR2 SYGVKD.

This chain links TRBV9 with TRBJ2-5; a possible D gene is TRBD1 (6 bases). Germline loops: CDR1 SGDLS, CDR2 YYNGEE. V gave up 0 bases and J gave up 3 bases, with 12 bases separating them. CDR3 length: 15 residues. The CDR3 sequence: CASSVGGAGEETQYF. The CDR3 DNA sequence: TGTGCCAGCAGCGTAGGTGGGGCAGGGGAAGAGACCCAGTACTTC.

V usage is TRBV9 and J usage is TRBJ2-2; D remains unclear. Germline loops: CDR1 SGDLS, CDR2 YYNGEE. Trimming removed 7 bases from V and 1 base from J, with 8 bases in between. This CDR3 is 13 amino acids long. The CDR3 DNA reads TGTGCCAGCGGGGAACAGAACACCGGGGAGCTGTTTTTT. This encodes CASGEQNTGELFF.

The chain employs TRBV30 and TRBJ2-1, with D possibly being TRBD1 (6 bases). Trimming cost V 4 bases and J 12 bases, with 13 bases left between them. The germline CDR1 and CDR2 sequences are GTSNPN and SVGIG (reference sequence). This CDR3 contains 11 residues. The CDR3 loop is CAWTPGGRQFF. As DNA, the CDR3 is TGTGCCTGGACCCCTGGGGGCCGGCAGTTCTTC. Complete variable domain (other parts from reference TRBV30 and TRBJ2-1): SQTIHQWPATLVQPVGSPLSLECTVEGTSNPNLYWYRQAAGRGLQLLFYSVGIGQISSEVPQNLSASRPQDRQFILSSKKLLLSDSGFYLCAWTPGGRQFFGPGTRLTVL.

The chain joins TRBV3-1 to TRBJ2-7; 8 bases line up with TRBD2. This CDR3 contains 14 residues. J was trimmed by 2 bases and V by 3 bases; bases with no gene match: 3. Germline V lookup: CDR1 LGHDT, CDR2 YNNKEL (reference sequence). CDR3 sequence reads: CASSQGLVPYEQYF. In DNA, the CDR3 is TGTGCCAGCAGCCAGGGACTAGTCCCCTACGAGCAGTACTTC.

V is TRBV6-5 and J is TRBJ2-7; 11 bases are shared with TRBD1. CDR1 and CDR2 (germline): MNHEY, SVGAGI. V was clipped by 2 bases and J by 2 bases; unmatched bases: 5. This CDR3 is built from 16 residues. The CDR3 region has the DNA TGTGCCAGCAGTTACCCTCGGACAGGGGGCACCTACGAGCAGTACTTC. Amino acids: CASSYPRTGGTYEQYF.

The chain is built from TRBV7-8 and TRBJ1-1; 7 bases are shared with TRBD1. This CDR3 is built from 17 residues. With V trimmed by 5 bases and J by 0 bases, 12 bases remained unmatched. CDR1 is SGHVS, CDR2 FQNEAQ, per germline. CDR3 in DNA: TGTGCCAGCAGCCCGTCGAGAGCAGGGGGTATGAACACTGAAGCTTTCTTT. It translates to CASSPSRAGGMNTEAFF.

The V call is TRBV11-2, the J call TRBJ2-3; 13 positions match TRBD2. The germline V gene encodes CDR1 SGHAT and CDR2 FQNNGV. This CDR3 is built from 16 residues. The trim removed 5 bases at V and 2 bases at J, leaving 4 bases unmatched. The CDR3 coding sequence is TGTGCCAGCAGCCCCACTAGCGGGGGGGCCACAGATACGCAGTATTTT. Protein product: CASSPTSGGATDTQYF.

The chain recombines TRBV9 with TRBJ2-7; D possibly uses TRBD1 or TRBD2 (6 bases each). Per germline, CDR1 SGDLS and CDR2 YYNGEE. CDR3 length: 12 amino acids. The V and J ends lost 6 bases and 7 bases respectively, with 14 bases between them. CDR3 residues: CASNRAGGEQYF. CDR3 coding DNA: TGTGCCAGCAACAGGGCCGGAGGGGAGCAGTACTTC.

CDR3 nucleotide sequence: TGTGCCAGCAGTTACTCGAGCGCGTACAGGGAGGACGAGCAGTACTTC. Translated: CASSYSSAYREDEQYF. The chain has TRBV6-5 and TRBJ2-7; D is tentatively TRBD1 or TRBD2 (6 bases each). The germline V gene has CDR1 MNHEY and CDR2 SVGAGI. The V and J ends lost 0 bases and 5 bases respectively, with 17 bases between them. The CDR3 covers 16 residues.

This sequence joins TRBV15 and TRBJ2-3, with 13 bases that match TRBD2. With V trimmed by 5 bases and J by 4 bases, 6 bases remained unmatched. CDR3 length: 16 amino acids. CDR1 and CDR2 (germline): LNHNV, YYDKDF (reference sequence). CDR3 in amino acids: CATSERLAGGADTQYF. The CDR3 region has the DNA TGTGCCACCAGCGAACGACTAGCGGGAGGCGCAGATACGCAGTATTTT.

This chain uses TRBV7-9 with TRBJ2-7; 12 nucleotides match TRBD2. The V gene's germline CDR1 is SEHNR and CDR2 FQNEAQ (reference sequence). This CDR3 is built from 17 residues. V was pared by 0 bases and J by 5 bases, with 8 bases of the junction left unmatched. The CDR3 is CASSLAPGLAGYHEQYF. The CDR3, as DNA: TGTGCCAGCAGCTTAGCACCAGGACTAGCGGGATATCACGAGCAGTACTTC.

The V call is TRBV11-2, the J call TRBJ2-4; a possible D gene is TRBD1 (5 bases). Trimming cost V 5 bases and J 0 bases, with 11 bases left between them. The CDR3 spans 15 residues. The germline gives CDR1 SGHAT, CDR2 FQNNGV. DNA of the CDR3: TGTGCCAGCAGCGTTCTAGGGGTAGCCAAAAACATTCAGTACTTC. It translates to CASSVLGVAKNIQYF.

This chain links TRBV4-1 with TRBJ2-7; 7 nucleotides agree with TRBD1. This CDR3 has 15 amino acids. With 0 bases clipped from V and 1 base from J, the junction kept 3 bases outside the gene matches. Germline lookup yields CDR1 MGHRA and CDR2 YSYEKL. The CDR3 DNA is TGCGCCAGCAGCCAAGAAGGGGACAGTTCCTACGAGCAGTACTTC. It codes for CASSQEGDSSYEQYF.

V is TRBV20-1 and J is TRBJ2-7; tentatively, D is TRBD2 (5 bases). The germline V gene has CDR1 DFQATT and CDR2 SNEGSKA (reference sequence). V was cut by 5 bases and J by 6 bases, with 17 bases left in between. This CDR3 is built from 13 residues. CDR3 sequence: CSAWLGGAVEQYF. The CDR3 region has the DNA TGCAGTGCTTGGCTAGGTGGAGCGGTCGAGCAGTACTTC.

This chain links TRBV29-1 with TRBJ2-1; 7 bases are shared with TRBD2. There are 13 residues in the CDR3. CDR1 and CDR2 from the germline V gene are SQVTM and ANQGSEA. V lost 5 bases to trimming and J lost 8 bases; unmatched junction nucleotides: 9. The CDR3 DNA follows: TGCAGCGTTTGGGGGGGAAGTACGGATGAGCAGTTCTTC. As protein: CSVWGGSTDEQFF.

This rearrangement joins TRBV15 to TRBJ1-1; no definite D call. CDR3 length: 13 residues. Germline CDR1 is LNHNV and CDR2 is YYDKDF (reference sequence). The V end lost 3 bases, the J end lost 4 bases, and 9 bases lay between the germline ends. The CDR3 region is CATSSQWSTEAFF. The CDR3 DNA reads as TGTGCCACCAGCAGCCAATGGTCCACTGAAGCTTTCTTT.